This T cell receptor (beta chain) was identified during a study of blood T cell repertoires in COVID-19. Study-wide context: Sites across the United States, Italy and Spain contributed samples from acute and convalescent COVID-19. In each case, the material was cDNA or gDNA derived from T cells, B-cell-depleted T cells, or PBMCs.

In the authors' workflow: The authors estimated nucleated cell counts from reference gene primer amplification. Data came from immunoSEQ multiplex PCR; TCRdb stores just in-frame clones and leaves some out. V and J calls and clone size are as listed in that table; D and trimming were resolved from the DNA. In the table there are some 300,000 clones, less than 90% of which are singletons. Patients at the Seattle site were enrolled during active infection and followed longitudinally. This clonotype was obtained from a woman in her sixties or seventies with COVID-19, enrolled during active disease. Sequences were obtained from peripheral blood.

In DNA, the CDR3 is TGTGCCAGCAGCTCTATTAGAACAGGATACTATGGCTACACCTTC. The encoded protein is CASSSIRTGYYGYTF. The chain combines TRBV5-8 with TRBJ1-2; D is possibly TRBD1 (5 bases). From germline, CDR1 is SGHTS and CDR2 YDEGEE. The CDR3 extends over 15 amino acids. The V end was cut by 3 bases, the J end by 3 bases, with 15 bases between.